These T cell receptor beta chains were read from a single sample in a study of T cell clones after liver transplantation. Assay: immunoSEQ multiplex PCR; the TCRdb copy retains only in-frame clones and omits some. This table has roughly 80,000 clones, around four fifths appearing once. The specimen was CD4+ T cells from blood, collected around 42 months after liver transplant. The receptors stem from a human patient who received a liver transplant. The graft donor may have contributed some T cells. The CDR3 runs from the conserved cysteine through the conserved F or W. The D gene is left open where the match is weak. Size values are once, few and many counts, or a class for expanded clones, and some rows have none.

TRBV5-1	few	TRBJ2-7	.	CASGRGDPTYEQYF	TGCGCCAGCGGGCGTGGGGACCCCACCTACGAGCAGTACTTC
TRBV28	.	TRBJ2-1	TRBD2	CASSPPLAGVRSYNEQFF	TGTGCCAGCAGTCCACCACTAGCGGGAGTGAGGTCCTACAATGAGCAGTTCTTC
TRBV5-1	.	TRBJ2-1	TRBD1	CASRITGGATSPQFF	TGCGCCAGCAGAATAACAGGGGGCGCAACGTCACCTCAGTTCTTC
TRBV11-2	.	TRBJ2-1	TRBD2	CASSPGLAGVHEQFF	TGTGCCAGCAGCCCCGGACTAGCGGGAGTCCATGAGCAGTTCTTC
TRBV5-1	.	TRBJ2-7	.	CASSLGGRPNEQYF	TGCGCCAGCAGCTTGGGGGGGCGTCCCAACGAGCAGTACTTC
TRBV30	.	TRBJ1-1	.	CAWSVDGAEAFF	TGTGCCTGGAGTGTAGACGGGGCTGAAGCTTTCTTT
TRBV27	.	TRBJ1-2	.	CASSLSQGRTRGYTF	TGTGCCAGCAGTTTATCTCAGGGTAGGACGCGGGGCTACACCTTC
TRBV18	once	TRBJ2-7	.	CASSPGKGTSSYEQYF	TGTGCCAGCTCACCAGGAAAAGGGACTTCCTCCTACGAGCAGTACTTC
TRBV19	.	TRBJ2-6	.	CASSVPSGANVLTF	TGTGCCAGTAGTGTACCCTCTGGGGCCAACGTCCTGACTTTC
TRBV6-5	.	TRBJ2-2	.	CASSYLSGRRTGELFF	TGTGCCAGCAGTTATCTCAGTGGGAGACGCACCGGGGAGCTGTTTTTT
TRBV14	.	TRBJ1-2	.	CASSQSKGMRGYTF	TGTGCCAGCAGCCAATCTAAGGGGATGAGAGGCTACACCTTC
TRBV19	.	TRBJ2-7	.	CASSISRAAQSEQYF	TGTGCCAGTAGTATCTCGAGGGCAGCTCAAAGCGAGCAGTACTTC
TRBV7-9	.	TRBJ2-5	TRBD1	CASSLGTGVYQETQYF	TGTGCCAGCAGCTTAGGGACAGGAGTTTACCAAGAGACCCAGTACTTC
TRBV5-1	.	TRBJ2-5	TRBD1	CASSRGQGAGETQYF	TGCGCCAGCAGCCGAGGACAGGGGGCAGGAGAGACCCAGTACTTC
TRBV19	.	TRBJ2-2	.	CASSIDRGTGELFF	TGTGCCAGTAGTATAGATCGGGGCACCGGGGAGCTGTTTTTT
TRBV27	.	TRBJ2-6	.	CASSLISSGANVLTF	TGTGCCAGCAGTTTAATCAGCTCTGGGGCCAACGTCCTGACTTTC
TRBV5-1	.	TRBJ2-1	.	CASSFSGSSYNEQFF	TGCGCCAGCAGTTTTAGCGGAAGCTCCTACAATGAGCAGTTCTTC
TRBV9	.	TRBJ2-2	.	CASSSKIGKNTGELFF	TGTGCCAGCAGCTCTAAGATAGGGAAGAACACCGGGGAGCTGTTTTTT
TRBV6-6	.	TRBJ1-5	TRBD1	CASSYSTGGQPQHF	TGTGCCAGCAGTTACTCCACAGGGGGGCAGCCCCAGCATTTT
TRBV6-1	once	TRBJ2-3	.	CATSRDGETDTQYF	TGTGCCACCTCTAGGGACGGGGAGACAGATACGCAGTATTTT
TRBV7-2	few	TRBJ1-5	.	CASSSGTREHQPQHF	TGTGCCAGCAGCTCAGGCACGAGGGAGCATCAGCCCCAGCATTTT
TRBV9	.	TRBJ2-5	.	CASSAAGTRVQETQYF	TGTGCCAGCAGCGCCGCCGGGACACGAGTCCAAGAGACCCAGTACTTC
TRBV19	.	TRBJ2-1	.	CASSIVGLYNEQFF	TGTGCCAGTAGTATAGTGGGTCTTTACAATGAGCAGTTCTTC
TRBV6-4	.	TRBJ2-4	TRBD1	CATHDRVHKNIQYF	TGTGCCACCCACGACAGGGTTCATAAAAACATTCAGTACTTC
TRBV5-4	few	TRBJ2-5	TRBD2	CASSLRASGTETQYF	TGTGCCAGCAGCTTGAGGGCTAGCGGGACCGAGACCCAGTACTTC
TRBV4-1	.	TRBJ1-4	.	CASSQGLRPTNEKLFF	TGCGCCAGCAGCCAAGGACTAAGACCAACTAATGAAAAACTGTTTTTT
TRBV9	.	TRBJ2-1	TRBD2	CASSLSGGSYNEQFF	TGTGCCAGCAGCTTAAGCGGGGGCTCCTACAATGAGCAGTTCTTC
TRBV6-6	.	TRBJ1-5	.	CASSYSQQPQHF	TGTGCCAGCAGTTACTCGCAACAGCCCCAGCATTTT
TRBV6-6	.	TRBJ1-1	TRBD1	CASSSLRGRGEAFF	TGTGCCAGCAGTTCCCTCAGGGGGCGGGGTGAAGCTTTCTTT
TRBV9	.	TRBJ2-3	TRBD1	CASSVGLRGSADTQYF	TGTGCCAGCAGCGTAGGCCTCAGGGGGTCCGCAGATACGCAGTATTTT
TRBV28	.	TRBJ2-7	.	CASSLGHPNEQYF	TGTGCCAGCAGTCTCGGACACCCCAACGAGCAGTACTTC
TRBV5-1	.	TRBJ2-5	.	CASSLGGKETQYF	TGCGCCAGCAGCTTGGGGGGGAAAGAGACCCAGTACTTC
TRBV9	.	TRBJ1-5	.	CASSVDGTSDQPQHF	TGTGCCAGCAGCGTAGATGGGACCAGCGATCAGCCCCAGCATTTT
TRBV7-2	.	TRBJ2-1	TRBD2	CASSVKFGAGATYNEQFF	TGTGCCAGCAGCGTAAAATTCGGGGCGGGAGCCACTTACAATGAGCAGTTCTTC
TRBV28	.	TRBJ2-1	.	CASRNGVLEQFF	TGTGCCAGCAGGAACGGGGTCCTGGAGCAGTTCTTC
TRBV7-2	.	TRBJ2-2	.	CASSLVSSNTGELFF	TGTGCCAGCAGCTTAGTTAGTTCGAACACCGGGGAGCTGTTTTTT
TRBV19	.	TRBJ2-2	.	CASTWGGELFF	TGTGCCAGTACGTGGGGCGGGGAGCTGTTTTTT
TRBV20-1	once	TRBJ2-1	.	CSAVFRDEQFF	TGCAGTGCGGTTTTCAGGGATGAGCAGTTCTTC
TRBV20-1	.	TRBJ2-1	TRBD2	CSASDSGMLLF	TGCAGTGCTAGTGATAGCGGGATGTTGCTCTTC